The rows below give T cell receptor beta chains drawn from one sample of a study of spatial heterogeneity in lung cancer. Each CDR3 protein gets one entry after TCRdb re-called the 5' RACE reads with MiXCR. Of around 100,000 distinct CDR3 sequences in the sample, about a tenth were seen once. Sequenced here: PBMCs, sampled at follow-up. These receptors were collected from a female donor with early-stage non-small cell lung cancer. Each CDR3 is given with its conserved first and last residue. The order of the fields is CDR3 protein, CDR3 DNA, clone size, V gene, D gene, CDR3 length, J gene. The D gene is left open where the match is weak. For some rows the clone size is stated as once, few or many, or as a class when expanded; others skip it.

CDR3aa: CASSFGGRSNTEAFF
CDR3nt: TGTGCCAGCAGCTTCGGGGGCAGGTCGAACACTGAAGCTTTCTTT
abundance: many
v_gene: TRBV5-6
d_gene: NA
len: 15
j_gene: TRBJ1-1

CDR3aa: CSVGGTSGNYEQYF
CDR3nt: TGCAGCGTTGGGGGGACTAGCGGGAACTACGAGCAGTACTTC
abundance: few
v_gene: TRBV29-1
d_gene: TRBD2
len: 14
j_gene: TRBJ2-7

CDR3aa: CASSSIGEVPYF
CDR3nt: TGTGCCAGCAGTAGCATTGGAGAGGTCCCCTATTTT
abundance: many
v_gene: TRBV12-3/TRBV12-4
d_gene: NA
len: 12
j_gene: TRBJ2-3

CDR3aa: CASSLDWGRETQYF
CDR3nt: TGCGCCAGCAGCTTGGACTGGGGACGGGAGACCCAGTACTTC
abundance: NA
v_gene: TRBV5-1
d_gene: NA
len: 14
j_gene: TRBJ2-5

CDR3aa: CSVAGLTYEQYF
CDR3nt: TGCAGCGTAGCGGGCCTGACCTACGAGCAGTACTTC
abundance: many
v_gene: TRBV29-1
d_gene: NA
len: 12
j_gene: TRBJ2-7

CDR3aa: CSGYRDRGTEAFF
CDR3nt: TGCAGCGGATACCGGGACAGGGGGACTGAAGCTTTCTTT
abundance: many
v_gene: TRBV29-1
d_gene: TRBD1
len: 13
j_gene: TRBJ1-1

CDR3aa: CASSSFRLREGVYNEQFF
CDR3nt: TGTGCCAGCAGCTCATTTCGACTGAGGGAAGGTGTCTACAATGAGCAGTTCTTC
abundance: NA
v_gene: TRBV7-9
d_gene: NA
len: 18
j_gene: TRBJ2-1

CDR3aa: CASTQTGGSNQPQHF
CDR3nt: TGTGCCAGTACCCAGACAGGGGGCAGCAATCAGCCCCAGCATTTT
abundance: many
v_gene: TRBV19
d_gene: TRBD1
len: 15
j_gene: TRBJ1-5

CDR3aa: CASSLGQWNTGELFF
CDR3nt: TGTGCCAGCAGCTTGGGACAGTGGAACACCGGGGAGCTGTTTTTT
abundance: NA
v_gene: TRBV11-1
d_gene: TRBD1
len: 15
j_gene: TRBJ2-2

CDR3aa: CASSYTPRRDEQYF
CDR3nt: TGTGCCAGCAGTTACACCCCCCGGAGGGACGAGCAGTACTTC
abundance: NA
v_gene: TRBV6-6
d_gene: NA
len: 14
j_gene: TRBJ2-7

CDR3aa: CASSFPGAGVEAFF
CDR3nt: TGTGCCAGCAGCTTCCCGGGGGCAGGGGTAGAAGCTTTCTTT
abundance: few
v_gene: TRBV7-2
d_gene: NA
len: 14
j_gene: TRBJ1-1

CDR3aa: CASSRIGRSYNEQFF
CDR3nt: TGTGCCAGCAGCCGAATCGGGAGGTCCTACAATGAGCAGTTCTTC
abundance: NA
v_gene: TRBV3-1
d_gene: TRBD2
len: 15
j_gene: TRBJ2-1

CDR3aa: CASSQDVGFIETQYF
CDR3nt: TGTGCCAGCAGCCAGGACGTGGGGTTCATAGAGACCCAGTACTTC
abundance: NA
v_gene: TRBV9
d_gene: NA
len: 15
j_gene: TRBJ2-5

CDR3aa: CATSDPTGKQETQYF
CDR3nt: TGTGCCACCAGTGACCCGACAGGGAAACAAGAGACCCAGTACTTC
abundance: few
v_gene: TRBV24-1
d_gene: TRBD1
len: 15
j_gene: TRBJ2-5

CDR3aa: CASSTSGNYNEQFF
CDR3nt: TGTGCCAGCTCAACTAGCGGAAACTACAATGAGCAGTTCTTC
abundance: few
v_gene: TRBV6-6
d_gene: TRBD2
len: 14
j_gene: TRBJ2-1

CDR3aa: CASTSTGGYNEQFF
CDR3nt: TGTGCCAGCACTTCTACGGGAGGGTACAATGAGCAGTTCTTC
abundance: NA
v_gene: TRBV3-1
d_gene: TRBD2
len: 14
j_gene: TRBJ2-1

CDR3aa: CASSLGVTSGRIYNEQFF
CDR3nt: TGCGCCAGCAGCTTGGGAGTGACTAGCGGGAGAATCTACAATGAGCAGTTCTTC
abundance: NA
v_gene: TRBV5-1
d_gene: TRBD2
len: 18
j_gene: TRBJ2-1

CDR3aa: CASSLIQNTEAFF
CDR3nt: TGTGCCAGCAGTTTAATCCAGAACACTGAAGCTTTCTTT
abundance: NA
v_gene: TRBV12-3/TRBV12-4
d_gene: NA
len: 13
j_gene: TRBJ1-1

CDR3aa: CASSLQFSGANVLTF
CDR3nt: TGTGCCAGCAGTTTGCAATTTTCTGGGGCCAACGTCCTGACTTTC
abundance: NA
v_gene: TRBV6-1
d_gene: NA
len: 15
j_gene: TRBJ2-6

CDR3aa: CASSRPTGGTLHF
CDR3nt: TGTGCCAGCAGCAGACCGACAGGGGGGACCCTCCACTTT
abundance: few
v_gene: TRBV28
d_gene: TRBD1
len: 13
j_gene: TRBJ1-6

CDR3aa: CASSSLRATDTEAFF
CDR3nt: TGTGCCAGCAGTAGTTTGAGGGCGACTGACACTGAAGCTTTCTTT
abundance: many
v_gene: TRBV28
d_gene: NA
len: 15
j_gene: TRBJ1-1

CDR3aa: CASSTGPLYEQYF
CDR3nt: TGTGCCAGCAGCACGGGACCGCTCTACGAGCAGTACTTC
abundance: many
v_gene: TRBV7-2
d_gene: NA
len: 13
j_gene: TRBJ2-7

CDR3aa: CASSPSRGQQETQYF
CDR3nt: TGTGCCAGCAGCCCCAGCAGGGGCCAACAAGAGACCCAGTACTTC
abundance: few
v_gene: TRBV11-2
d_gene: NA
len: 15
j_gene: TRBJ2-5

CDR3aa: CASSYEAAYNEQFF
CDR3nt: TGTGCCAGCAGTTACGAGGCCGCCTACAATGAGCAGTTCTTC
abundance: many
v_gene: TRBV6-5
d_gene: NA
len: 14
j_gene: TRBJ2-1

CDR3aa: CASSGWTGPTGELFF
CDR3nt: TGTGCCAGCAGCGGCTGGACAGGACCGACCGGGGAGCTGTTTTTT
abundance: NA
v_gene: TRBV7-2
d_gene: TRBD1
len: 15
j_gene: TRBJ2-2

CDR3aa: CASDPPRNTEAFF
CDR3nt: TGTGCCAGCGACCCTCCAAGAAACACTGAAGCTTTCTTT
abundance: many
v_gene: TRBV21-1
d_gene: NA
len: 13
j_gene: TRBJ1-1

CDR3aa: CASSLEANTIYF
CDR3nt: TGTGCCAGCAGTTTAGAGGCAAACACCATATATTTT
abundance: many
v_gene: TRBV12-3/TRBV12-4
d_gene: NA
len: 12
j_gene: TRBJ1-3

CDR3aa: CASSLWGVTEAFF
CDR3nt: TGTGCCAGCAGTTTATGGGGAGTCACTGAAGCTTTCTTT
abundance: NA
v_gene: TRBV27
d_gene: NA
len: 13
j_gene: TRBJ1-1

CDR3aa: CASSSLGAGVSPLHF
CDR3nt: TGTGCCAGCAGTTCTCTGGGGGCAGGGGTTTCACCCCTCCACTTT
abundance: NA
v_gene: TRBV27
d_gene: NA
len: 15
j_gene: TRBJ1-6

CDR3aa: CASSMSSYEQYF
CDR3nt: TGTGCCAGCAGCATGAGCTCCTACGAGCAGTACTTC
abundance: NA
v_gene: TRBV21-1
d_gene: NA
len: 12
j_gene: TRBJ2-7

CDR3aa: CASSLDSFTGELFF
CDR3nt: TGTGCCAGCAGCTTAGATTCCTTCACCGGGGAGCTGTTTTTT
abundance: NA
v_gene: TRBV7-7
d_gene: NA
len: 14
j_gene: TRBJ2-2

CDR3aa: CASSFQGVELFF
CDR3nt: TGTGCCAGCAGTTTCCAAGGGGTGGAGCTGTTTTTT
abundance: NA
v_gene: TRBV12-3/TRBV12-4
d_gene: NA
len: 12
j_gene: TRBJ2-2

CDR3aa: CSVGLAGVQETQYF
CDR3nt: TGCAGCGTCGGACTAGCGGGAGTTCAGGAGACCCAGTACTTC
abundance: few
v_gene: TRBV29-1
d_gene: TRBD2
len: 14
j_gene: TRBJ2-5

CDR3aa: CASRPSGRKSYNEQFF
CDR3nt: TGTGCCAGCAGACCTAGCGGGAGGAAATCCTACAATGAGCAGTTCTTC
abundance: many
v_gene: TRBV11-2
d_gene: TRBD2
len: 16
j_gene: TRBJ2-1

CDR3aa: CASTGTSGSLKLFF
CDR3nt: TGTGCCAGCACCGGGACTAGCGGGAGTTTAAAGCTGTTCTTC
abundance: many
v_gene: TRBV2
d_gene: TRBD2
len: 14
j_gene: TRBJ2-1

CDR3aa: CSARDAGTYGYTF
CDR3nt: TGCAGTGCTAGAGATGCAGGGACCTATGGCTACACCTTC
abundance: NA
v_gene: TRBV20-1
d_gene: NA
len: 13
j_gene: TRBJ1-2